One and the same sample provided the 5 T cell receptor beta chains below, sequenced in a study of blood T cell repertoires in COVID-19. Only in-frame clones appear in the TCRdb table, and some are missing; sequencing was by immunoSEQ multiplex PCR. The profile shows more than 15,000 clones, 78% of them singletons. Sequenced sample: peripheral blood. These receptors all stem from a man aged 55 to 70 with active or convalescent COVID-19.

This chain joins TRBV11-2 and TRBJ2-3; 7 bases match TRBD1. The ends lost 5 bases at V and 0 bases at J; junction bases unmatched: 5. CDR1 is SGHAT, CDR2 FQNNGV, per germline. The CDR3 runs 15 residues. The CDR3: CASSPDRDSTDTQYF. The CDR3 coding sequence is TGTGCCAGCAGCCCCGACAGGGACAGCACAGATACGCAGTATTTT.

The gene calls are TRBV28 and TRBJ2-5; TRBD1 might be the D (6 bases). The CDR3 is made up of 16 amino acids. The V end was cut by 7 bases, the J end by 9 bases, with 27 bases between. Germline CDR1 reads MDHEN; CDR2 reads SYDVKM. The CDR3 sequence is CASISRDNRDRTAQYF. The DNA of the CDR3 is TGTGCCAGCATTTCACGGGACAACCGGGACCGTACGGCCCAGTACTTC.

V and J are TRBV30 and TRBJ2-3, with TRBD1 as a possible D gene (6 bases). Germline V lookup: CDR1 GTSNPN, CDR2 SVGIG (reference sequence). Trimming removed 8 bases at V and 0 bases at J, with 15 bases between. This CDR3 comprises 14 residues. CDR3 sequence (DNA): TGTGCCAGGAACAGGGTTACTAGCACAGATACGCAGTATTTT. The encoded protein is CARNRVTSTDTQYF.

This chain connects TRBV9 to TRBJ2-7, with 9 bases identical to TRBD1. CDR1 SGDLS and CDR2 YYNGEE come from the germline V gene. The V gene end was trimmed by 3 bases and the J gene end by 6 bases; junction bases not matched to a gene: 7. There are 14 residues in the CDR3. DNA of the CDR3: TGTGCCAGCAGCGGGGACAGGGCCGGGGGCGAGCAGTACTTC. This translates into CASSGDRAGGEQYF.

The J gene is TRBJ1-1, the V gene TRBV27, with D possibly TRBD1 on 6 matching bases. This CDR3 comprises 14 residues. Germline V gives CDR1 MNHEY, CDR2 SMNVEV (reference sequence). Trimming pared 10 bases from V and 8 bases from J, leaving 23 bases between. The CDR3 spells CATLTLQGSREAFF. In DNA, the CDR3 is TGTGCCACCTTAACCCTGCAGGGGAGTAGGGAAGCTTTCTTT.